This TCR beta chain was sequenced during a study of regulatory T cells in long-lasting Graves disease. Overall study context: Patients with persistent Graves' disease had over 5 years of antithyroid drugs and persistent TSH receptor antibodies. Study conclusions and caveats: Persistent disease showed a preference for TRBV28, TRBJ1-2 and TRBJ2-5. Less diverse TCR repertoires were seen in persistent Graves' patients than in newly diagnosed ones.

The CDR3 is made up of 16 amino acids. CDR1 is SNHLY, CDR2 FYNNEI, per germline. Trimming took 7 bases from V and 0 from J, leaving 16 bases between them. Time point reported: persistent/refractory GD, antithyroid drugs over 5 years with positive TRAb. Preparation of the TCR library used RNA extracted from PBMCs. Construction of TCR beta libraries relied on iRepertoire HTBI primers and on Arm-PCR targeting CDR3 regions. From the multiplex PCR reads, TCRdb called clonotypes with MiXCR, one entry per CDR3 protein. This table has roughly 430,000 distinct CDR3 sequences, about 21% appearing once. A remark on this clonotype: Its specificity is not known. Lacking the conserved final phenylalanine or tryptophan, this CDR3 likely reflects a read error.

The sample consisted of peripheral blood mononuclear cells (PBMCs), taken when the disease was refractory, from a patient treated with antithyroid drugs. The chain employs TRBV2 and TRBJ2-1; no clear D gene. The clonotype originates from a female donor with Graves disease. DNA for the CDR3: TGTGCCAGCATGACCACCCTCCTGAGCTCCTACAATGAGCAGTTCATC. This translates into CASMTTLLSSYNEQFI.